This TCR beta chain appears in the sequencing data of a study of blood T cell repertoires in COVID-19. Study background: Samples representing acute and convalescent COVID-19 were sourced from the United States, Italy and Spain. Sample material is recorded as cDNA or gDNA derived from T cells, B-cell-depleted T cells, or PBMCs.

The CDR3 spans 15 residues. J lost 4 bases, V lost 5 bases, and 6 bases had no gene match. The germline CDR1 and CDR2 sequences are SEHNR and FQNEAQ (reference sequence). Generated by immunoSEQ multiplex PCR, the TCRdb table keeps only in-frame clones and is missing some. In the table there are roughly 160,000 clones, around nine tenths of which are singletons. One Seattle source followed patients from active infection through their disease course. This sequence was found in a woman aged 70-85 years with COVID-19, enrolled during active disease. The chain uses TRBV7-9 and TRBJ1-1; 11 bases are a match to TRBD1. The sample taken for sequencing was peripheral blood. The DNA of the CDR3 is TGTGCCAGCAGCCGGGACAGGGGGTTGAGCACTGAAGCTTTCTTT. Translating it yields CASSRDRGLSTEAFF.